Below, 17 T cell receptor beta chains from the same sample are listed, as sequenced in a study of blood T cell repertoires in COVID-19. Profiling relied on immunoSEQ multiplex PCR, and the TCRdb table lists in-frame clones only, not all of them. The sample consists of some 180,000 clones, 82% of them appearing once. The sequenced sample was PBMCs or T cells enriched from blood (not recorded which). These receptors came from an older woman with acute COVID-19.

The chain links TRBV10-3 to TRBJ2-1; possible D gene TRBD2, 6 bases. From germline, CDR1 is ENHRY and CDR2 SYGVKD. Between the trimmed V and J ends, which lost 10 bases and 6 bases, there was a span of 16 bases. The CDR3 has 13 residues. The CDR3 reads CATAPGDFNEQFF. In nucleotides, the CDR3 is TGTGCCACCGCACCGGGGGACTTCAATGAGCAGTTCTTC.

This clone was recorded once. The chain employs TRBV9 and TRBJ2-1; a weak D match, TRBD1 (6 bases). The CDR3 is made up of 14 amino acids. Germline assignment: CDR1 SGDLS and CDR2 YYNGEE. V lost 0 bases and J 5 bases, leaving 9 bases between the germline ends. In DNA form, the CDR3 reads TGTGCCAGCAGCGTAGGAGGGGGTGACAATGAGCAGTTCTTC. Protein sequence: CASSVGGGDNEQFF. The full variable domain, completed using reference TRBV9 and TRBJ2-1, is DSGVTQTPKHLITATGQRVTLRCSPRSGDLSVYWYQQSLDQGLQFLIQYYNGEERAKGNILERFSAQQFPDLHSELNLSSLELGDSALYFCASSVGGGDNEQFFGPGTRLTVL.

This chain uses TRBV4-2 with TRBJ2-2, with D tentatively TRBD2 (6 bases). The CDR3 is 16 amino acids. In germline, CDR1 is LGHNA, CDR2 YNFKEQ. V was shortened by 1 base and J by 5 bases, with 14 bases between the two germline ends. The CDR3 DNA sequence: TGTGCCAGCAGCCAAGTTTCCGGGGGAAATACCGGGGAGCTGTTTTTT. Translating gives CASSQVSGGNTGELFF.

The V and J genes are TRBV3-1 (or the pseudogene TRBV3-2) and TRBJ1-1; no reliable D call. Germline V CDR1 and CDR2: LGHDT, YNNKEL (reference sequence). The CDR3 consists of 13 residues. The CDR3, as DNA: TGTGCGAGCGGTCGACATACGAACACTGAAGCTTTCTTT. Protein: CASGRHTNTEAFF.

CDR3 amino acids: CSGAGGSDTQYF. In nucleotides, the CDR3 is TGCAGCGGAGCGGGAGGTTCAGATACGCAGTATTTT. The V and J genes are TRBV29-1 and TRBJ2-3, with 9 nucleotides matching TRBD2. CDR1 is SQVTM and CDR2 is ANQGSEA in the germline V gene. This CDR3 has 12 residues. J was trimmed by 4 bases and V by 7 bases; bases with no gene match: 3.

The J gene is TRBJ1-1, the V gene TRBV6-5; the match to TRBD1 covers 9 bases. The CDR3 has 15 residues. Germline CDR1 reads MNHEY; CDR2 reads SVGAGI. V shed 6 bases, J shed 0 bases, and the junction held 5 bases outside the gene matches. The CDR3 sequence is CASRKTGGMNTEAFF. CDR3 sequence (DNA): TGTGCCAGCAGAAAGACAGGGGGAATGAACACTGAAGCTTTCTTT.

The table lists this clone with a few counts. V is TRBV11-2 and J is TRBJ1-1, with 8 nucleotides matching TRBD1. The V segment lost 6 bases and the J segment 3 bases; nucleotides outside the gene matches: 6. The CDR3 runs 14 residues. In germline, CDR1 is SGHAT, CDR2 FQNNGV. The CDR3 loop is CASRWTGSYTEAFF. For the CDR3, the DNA is TGTGCCAGCAGATGGACAGGGTCTTACACTGAAGCTTTCTTT.

Only one count was recorded for this clone. The chain recombines TRBV21-1 with TRBJ2-5; the table calls TRBD2, which could not be checked here. TRBV21-1 is deemed a pseudogene. This CDR3 is 14 amino acids long. Here the CDR3 reads CASYKAGGLETQYF. The CDR3 bases are TGTGCCAGCTACAAAGCGGGAGGGTTGGAGACCCAGTACTTC.

The chain links TRBV19 to TRBJ1-4, with D possibly being TRBD1 (5 bases). The germline V gene encodes CDR1 LNHDA and CDR2 SQIVND (reference sequence). V dropped 10 bases and J dropped 8 bases, with 20 bases sitting between them. CDR3 size: 14 residues. CDR3 DNA sequence: TGTGCCACCCTTTTATCGGGGGGGAGCGAAAAACTGTTTTTT. It is translated as CATLLSGGSEKLFF.

The chain joins TRBV3-1 (or the pseudogene TRBV3-2) to TRBJ1-1; the D is unclear. V dropped 1 base and J dropped 10 bases, with 10 bases sitting between them. Per the germline V gene, CDR1 is LGHDT and CDR2 is YNNKEL (reference sequence). CDR3 length equals 12 residues. CDR3 residues: CASSQAGLVAFF. The CDR3 nucleotides are TGTGCCAGCAGCCAAGCGGGGTTAGTAGCTTTCTTT.

This rearrangement joins TRBV5-4 to TRBJ2-7; 9 bases match TRBD2. CDR3 size: 15 residues. With V trimmed by 3 bases and J by 7 bases, 11 bases remained unmatched. CDR1 is SGHNT and CDR2 is YYREEE in the germline V gene (reference sequence). The chain's CDR3 is CASSSLAGGPGEQYF. The CDR3 DNA reads as TGTGCCAGCAGCTCCCTGGCGGGAGGGCCGGGGGAGCAGTACTTC.

The rearrangement uses TRBV29-1 and TRBJ1-2, with D possibly being TRBD1 (6 bases). CDR1 is SQVTM, CDR2 ANQGSEA, per germline. Trimming removed 6 bases from V and 4 bases from J, with 9 bases in between. This CDR3 is built from 11 residues. The CDR3 DNA is TGCAGCGTCTGGGACATCTATGGCTACACCTTC. It is translated as CSVWDIYGYTF.

The rearrangement links TRBV2 to TRBJ1-4, with D possibly TRBD1 on 5 matching bases. Germline lookup yields CDR1 SNHLY and CDR2 FYNNEI. V was shortened by 4 bases and J by 4 bases, with 10 bases between the two germline ends. CDR3 size: 14 residues. CDR3 sequence (DNA): TGTGCCAGCAGTGGTACAGGAGTTAATGAAAAACTGTTTTTT. Protein: CASSGTGVNEKLFF.

V usage is TRBV30 and J usage is TRBJ1-6; 7 bases are shared with TRBD1. CDR3 length: 13 residues. Unmatched junction bases numbered 6, after V lost 4 bases and J lost 9 bases. CDR1 GTSNPN and CDR2 SVGIG come from the germline V gene (reference sequence). CDR3 nucleotides: TGTGCCTGGAAGGGCCAGGGGGGTTCACCCCTCCACTTT. Translated, it gives CAWKGQGGSPLHF.

The rearrangement uses TRBV19 and TRBJ1-2; 9 bases are a match to TRBD1. J gave up 9 bases and V 6 bases, and 11 bases lay outside the gene matches. This CDR3 has 14 residues. The V gene's germline CDR1 is LNHDA and CDR2 SQIVND (reference sequence). CDR3 region: CASRRDRDLLSYTF. CDR3 bases: TGTGCCAGTAGGAGGGACAGGGACCTTCTCAGCTACACCTTC.

This CDR3 is CSVGTLTNTGELFF. The CDR3 DNA sequence: TGCAGCGTTGGAACTTTGACGAACACCGGGGAGCTGTTTTTT. This rearrangement joins TRBV29-1 to TRBJ2-2; no clear D gene. The CDR3 consists of 14 residues. V was cut by 4 bases and J by 0 bases, with 9 bases left in between. In germline, CDR1 is SQVTM, CDR2 ANQGSEA.

The chain is built from TRBV9 and TRBJ1-1; D is unresolved. CDR3 length equals 12 residues. Trimming took 4 bases from V and 5 from J, leaving 9 bases between them. Germline V gene sequence: CDR1 SGDLS, CDR2 YYNGEE. DNA of the CDR3: TGTGCCAGCAGCCCTCACGGGACTGAAGCTTTCTTT. It encodes CASSPHGTEAFF.